The present TCR beta chain was sequenced within a study of cytomegalovirus exposure and HLA in healthy donors. On this clone itself: As yet, its antigen is unknown.

Researchers ran the PCR with 60 Vbeta and 13 Jbeta primers. Assay: immunoSEQ multiplex PCR; the TCRdb copy retains only in-frame clones and omits some. Of 170,000 or so clones in the sample, 65% to 85% were seen once. Germline V gives CDR1 GTSNPN, CDR2 SVGIG (reference sequence). CDR3 length: 13 residues. V lost 2 bases, J lost 3 bases, and 8 bases lay in between. Whole-study findings and limits: As a later analysis revealed, the rate of TCR association differed by HLA locus, with DRB1 most and HLA-C fewest. The authors enumerated some 170 TCR beta chains as linked to cytomegalovirus. The classifier was said to identify cytomegalovirus status with high specificity and sensitivity.

This TCR derives from a male donor in good health and CMV-seropositive. Sequencing used PBMCs. This rearrangement joins TRBV30 to TRBJ1-5, with D tentatively TRBD1 (6 bases). In nucleotides, the CDR3 is TGTGCCTGGAGTCAGGGGAACAATCAGCCCCAGCATTTT. It translates to CAWSQGNNQPQHF.